The clone carrying this TCR beta chain was seen more than once but under ten times. Its antigen remains unidentified. TCRdb re-derived calls from the RT-PCR reads in MiXCR, one entry per CDR3 protein. The sample contains roughly 700,000 distinct CDR3 sequences, over 11% of which appear only once. These data are taken from a study of response to subunit inactivated influenza vaccine. CDR3 size: 14 residues. CDR1 is KGHSH and CDR2 is LQKENI in the germline V gene. The V end was cut by 1 base, the J end by 7 bases, with 13 bases between. Study results and limitations: That few new T cells are recruited by each seasonal influenza vaccination was the authors' suggestion.

This rearrangement joins TRBV18 to TRBJ1-1; no clear D gene. The sample consisted of PBMCs from blood, taken 14 to 15 days before vaccination. The receptor was isolated from a man aged 45-65 years who received an inactivated influenza vaccine. CDR3 sequence reads: CASSPRGIGREAFF. The CDR3 nucleotides read TGTGCCAGCTCACCACGGGGAATCGGCCGTGAAGCTTTCTTT.